This TCR beta chain originates from a study of CD8+CD57+ T cells in acquired aplastic anemia. At the level of the study: DNA from sorted CD4+ and CD8+ cells averaged roughly 3.4 ug. Healthy donors gave 9.5 million to 12 million reads on average for CD4+ cells. Findings of the study overall: Controls did not differ significantly from patients in CD8+ Simpson's diversity.

Genomic DNA constituted the template upon which TCR beta VDJ and CDR3 profiling was performed. TCRdb reprocessed the reads via MiXCR and lists one record per CDR3 protein. The sample includes about 190,000 distinct CDR3 sequences, around 50% of them seen just once. V gave up 5 bases and J gave up 8 bases, with 12 bases separating them. Germline CDR1 is MGHRA and CDR2 is YSYEKL. This CDR3 spans 13 amino acids. As to this clonotype: The antigen is unknown. This may arise from a read error, as a much more abundant clone is one base away.

The J gene is TRBJ1-4, the V gene TRBV4-1; D might be TRBD1 (5 bases). The source of this sequence is a human donor in good health, serving as a control. The sample comprised sorted CD4+, CD8+, or CD8+CD57+ T cells (not recorded which) from PBMCs. The CDR3 coding sequence is TGCGCCAGCAGCAAGTTGGGGGTCGAAAAACTGTTTTTT. Translating it yields CASSKLGVEKLFF.